Sequencing of this TCR beta chain was carried out in a study of blood T cell repertoires in COVID-19 (dated by TCRdb to about 2020). About the study as a whole: Collaborator samples came from the United States, Italy and Spain and covered acute and convalescent phases of COVID-19. The prospective study material was composed of cDNA or gDNA derived from T cells, B-cell-depleted T cells, or PBMCs. The dataset comprised deeply sampled blood TCRbeta repertoires from subjects exposed to, actively infected with, or recovered from COVID-19. The repertoires were released in a freely available public database intended as a resource for research on the immune response to SARS-CoV-2. The samples were drawn from two sources: the first 160 participants of the ongoing ImmuneRACE study, and 950 to 1,500 subjects contributed by 6 global collaborators. Nearly every sample came with metadata listing a de-identified subject ID, COVID-19 status, age in years and sex. Where available, HLA class I and class II types were taken from metadata supplied by the sample provider and were not determined by assay-based typing. Study-level results and caveats: The amount of clinical and demographic metadata varied by source and participant and was provided uncurated.

A note on this clone: Its antigen is currently not known. Base qualities are not recorded, but no much larger clone differs from it by a single base.

According to the germline V gene, CDR1 reads MNHNS and CDR2 reads SASEGT. The CDR3, from cysteine to phenylalanine, totals 15 residues. Solely the CDR3 DNA is kept, with 45 bases framed from the first base. Here V drops 2 bases and J drops 4 bases, and the junction holds 8 bases not matched to any gene. TCRbeta CDR3 regions were amplified from genomic DNA by means of the immunoSEQ Assay, a bias-controlled multiplex PCR. In the source study's methods: The number of nucleated cells in each sample was estimated from the amplification of reference gene primers within the assay. Sequence reads were collapsed and filtered to measure the absolute abundance of every unique TCRbeta CDR3 rearrangement. For each sample, productive Simpson clonality was calculated as the square root of Simpson's diversity index over productive rearrangements. TCRdb stores this immuneACCESS table with in-frame sequences only. Part of the clones is absent; in the studies checked, under half of the shortfall reflects unresolved V genes, and no reason is known for the rest. V and J calls and clone size are given by that table; D and trimming were obtained from the DNA. The sample records 45,000 to 50,000 clones, roughly four fifths of which are singletons. The ten largest account for less than 8% of the sample.

Each collaborating institution followed its own protocols to collect whole blood in K2EDTA tubes. For TCRbeta analysis, collaborator samples were shipped as frozen whole blood, as isolated PBMCs, or as DNA extracted from either sample type. This TCR was sampled from a man aged 60 to 75 with active COVID-19. The sample consisted of peripheral blood. The chain joins TRBV6-1 to TRBJ2-7; TRBD1 aligns with 7 central bases. The CDR3 sequence is CASSERPDRVYEQYF. The DNA sequence is TGTGCCAGCAGTGAACGGCCAGACAGGGTATACGAGCAGTACTTC.